The next 7 T cell receptor beta chains were all read from a single sample in a study of cytomegalovirus exposure and HLA in healthy donors. With 60 Vbeta and 13 Jbeta primers, the PCR was carried out. Produced via immunoSEQ multiplex PCR; TCRdb's table is partial and in-frame only. The table includes about 78,000 clones, around 81% detected once. Source material: PBMCs. These receptor sequences come from a male donor in good health and CMV-seronegative.

The gene calls are TRBV6-5 and TRBJ2-5; D is perhaps TRBD1 (6 bases). The length of the CDR3 is 13 residues. Germline lookup yields CDR1 MNHEY and CDR2 SVGAGI. Trimming removed 4 bases from V and 4 bases from J, with 10 bases in between. CDR3 residues: CASSFMTGETQYF. The CDR3, as DNA: TGTGCCAGCAGTTTCATGACAGGAGAGACCCAGTACTTC.

The DNA of the CDR3 is TGTGCCAGCAGTTTTGCAGGAGAAGCTTTCTTT. This encodes CASSFAGEAFF. V usage is TRBV27 and J usage is TRBJ1-1; D uncertain. V dropped 3 bases and J dropped 8 bases, with 7 bases sitting between them. This CDR3 is built from 11 residues. Germline CDR1 and CDR2: MNHEY and SMNVEV (reference sequence).

The rearrangement joins TRBV9 to TRBJ2-3; 10 bases match TRBD1. The CDR3 loop spans 17 amino acids. Trimming cost V 0 bases and J 8 bases; bases outside gene matches: 12. Germline values: CDR1 SGDLS, CDR2 YYNGEE. CDR3 nucleotides: TGTGCCAGCAGCGTAGGGGGCGAGACAGGGGGCGCGGGTACGCAGTATTTT. Its protein is CASSVGGETGGAGTQYF.

This chain connects TRBV6-1 to TRBJ2-1, with 7 nucleotides matching TRBD2. Germline V CDR1 and CDR2: MNHNS, SASEGT. The junction had 1 base not matched to a gene; V was cut back by 3 bases and J by 8 bases. The CDR3 runs to 12 residues. The CDR3 nucleotides read TGTGCCAGCAGTGAGGGAGGGGATGAGCAGTTCTTC. It yields the protein CASSEGGDEQFF.

This chain uses TRBV6-5 with TRBJ2-1; D uncertain. The V gene's germline CDR1 is MNHEY and CDR2 SVGAGI. This CDR3 comprises 14 residues. Deletions cut 6 bases from V and 7 bases from J, with 16 bases between. In nucleotides, the CDR3 is TGTGCCAGCAGCCTCCGAGCACTGGAGAATGAGCAGTTCTTC. This encodes CASSLRALENEQFF.

The CDR3 loop reads CASSGSLRGQGADTQYF. In nucleotides, the CDR3 is TGTGCCAGCAGCGGCTCCCTTAGGGGGCAGGGTGCAGATACGCAGTATTTT. The chain carries TRBV9 and TRBJ2-3, with 7 nucleotides matching TRBD1. Germline CDR1 and CDR2: SGDLS and YYNGEE. The V gene end was trimmed by 3 bases and the J gene end by 4 bases; junction bases not matched to a gene: 14. The CDR3 is 17 amino acids.

J is TRBJ2-1 and V is TRBV5-1; TRBD1 agrees at 11 bases. V lost 4 bases and J lost 8; bases outside the gene matches: 8. The CDR3 sequence is 15 residues long. Germline CDR1 and CDR2: SGHRS and YFSETQ. The CDR3 reads CASSLGGQGVDEQFF. DNA of the CDR3: TGCGCCAGCAGCCTCGGGGGACAGGGGGTCGATGAGCAGTTCTTC.